The present T cell receptor (beta chain) was sequenced within a study of low-dose radiotherapy and immunotherapy resistance in tumors. As for the study in general: Each patient was administered nivolumab intravenously at 240 mg, which was a flat dose, every two weeks, along with intravenous ipilimumab at 1 mg/kg every six weeks.

TRAV- and TRBV-specific primers were used for first-strand cDNA, which covered alpha and beta chains. Over approximately 20 PCR cycles, TCRs were amplified from a constant-region primer and V-primer adapter. MiXCR was run by TCRdb on the reads, yielding one entry per CDR3 protein. Counted here are 80,000 to 95,000 distinct CDR3 sequences, more than 8% occurring once; the ten biggest clones make up approximately 0.98%. Stated time point: before trial treatment. Each donor was administered nivolumab, ipilimumab, aspirin, low-dose cyclophosphamide and low-dose radiotherapy. The V gene's germline CDR1 is SGHRS and CDR2 YFSETQ. The CDR3 contains 16 residues. J gave up 9 bases and V 4 bases, and 12 bases lay outside the gene matches.

The TCR was taken from a male donor with prostate cancer. V and J are TRBV5-1 and TRBJ2-1; 11 bases line up with TRBD2. Sample: PBMCs, taken before treatment. The CDR3 bases are TGCGCCAGCAGCGCGCAGACTAGCGGGAATAGCGTTGAGCAGTTCTTC. Translation gives CASSAQTSGNSVEQFF.